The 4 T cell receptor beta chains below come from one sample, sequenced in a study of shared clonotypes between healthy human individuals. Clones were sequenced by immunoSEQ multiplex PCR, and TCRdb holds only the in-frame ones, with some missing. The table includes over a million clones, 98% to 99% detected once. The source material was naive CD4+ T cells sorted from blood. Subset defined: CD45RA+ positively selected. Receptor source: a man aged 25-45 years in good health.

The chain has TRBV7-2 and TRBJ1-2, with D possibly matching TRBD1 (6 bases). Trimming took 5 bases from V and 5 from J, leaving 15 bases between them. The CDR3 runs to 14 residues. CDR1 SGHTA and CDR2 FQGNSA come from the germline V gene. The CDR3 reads CASSPGGAAYGYTF. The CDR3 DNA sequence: TGTGCCAGCAGCCCCGGGGGGGCGGCATATGGCTACACCTTC.

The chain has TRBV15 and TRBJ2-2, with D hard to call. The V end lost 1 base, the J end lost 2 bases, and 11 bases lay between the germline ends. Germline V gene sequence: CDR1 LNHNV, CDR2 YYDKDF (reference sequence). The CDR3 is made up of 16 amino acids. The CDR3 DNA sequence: TGTGCCACCAGCAGAGCGGCAGCCTCTAACACCGGGGAGCTGTTTTTT. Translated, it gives CATSRAAASNTGELFF.

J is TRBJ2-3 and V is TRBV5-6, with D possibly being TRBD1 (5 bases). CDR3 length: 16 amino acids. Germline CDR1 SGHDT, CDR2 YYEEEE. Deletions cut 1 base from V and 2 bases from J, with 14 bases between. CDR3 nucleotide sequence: TGTGCCAGCAGCTTGCTTTGGGGCTCGTTCACAGATACGCAGTATTTT. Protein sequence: CASSLLWGSFTDTQYF.

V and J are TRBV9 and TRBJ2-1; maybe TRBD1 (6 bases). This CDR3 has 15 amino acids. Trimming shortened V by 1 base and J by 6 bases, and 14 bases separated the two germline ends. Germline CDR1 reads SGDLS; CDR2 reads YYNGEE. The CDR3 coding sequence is TGTGCCAGCAGCGTATCGACAGGTGACCTCAATGAGCAGTTCTTC. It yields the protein CASSVSTGDLNEQFF.